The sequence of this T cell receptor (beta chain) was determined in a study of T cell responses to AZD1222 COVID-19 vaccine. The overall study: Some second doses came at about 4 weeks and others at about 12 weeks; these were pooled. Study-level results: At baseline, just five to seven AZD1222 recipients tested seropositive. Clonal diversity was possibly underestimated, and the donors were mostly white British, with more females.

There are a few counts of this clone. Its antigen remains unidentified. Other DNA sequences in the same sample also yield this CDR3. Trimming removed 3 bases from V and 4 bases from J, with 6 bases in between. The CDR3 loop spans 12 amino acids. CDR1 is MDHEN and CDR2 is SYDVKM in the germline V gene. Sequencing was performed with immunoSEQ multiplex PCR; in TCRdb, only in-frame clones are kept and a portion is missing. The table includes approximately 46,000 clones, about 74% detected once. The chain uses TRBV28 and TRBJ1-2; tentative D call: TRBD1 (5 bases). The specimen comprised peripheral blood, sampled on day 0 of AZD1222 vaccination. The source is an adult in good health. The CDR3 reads CASSLGTYGYTF. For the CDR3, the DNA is TGTGCCAGCAGTTTGGGGACCTATGGCTACACCTTC.